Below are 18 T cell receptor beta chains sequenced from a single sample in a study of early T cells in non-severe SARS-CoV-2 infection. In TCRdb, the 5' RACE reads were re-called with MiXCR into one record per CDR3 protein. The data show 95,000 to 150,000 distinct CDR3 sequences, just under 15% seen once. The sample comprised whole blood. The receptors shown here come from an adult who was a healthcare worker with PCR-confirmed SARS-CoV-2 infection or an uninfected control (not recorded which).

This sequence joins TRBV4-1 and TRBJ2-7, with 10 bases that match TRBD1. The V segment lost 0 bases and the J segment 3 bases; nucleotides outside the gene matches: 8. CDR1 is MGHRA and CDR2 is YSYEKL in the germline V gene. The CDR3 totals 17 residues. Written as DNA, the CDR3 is TGCGCCAGCAGCCAAGATTGGTTAAGGGACAGGGGCTACGAGCAGTACTTC. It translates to CASSQDWLRDRGYEQYF.

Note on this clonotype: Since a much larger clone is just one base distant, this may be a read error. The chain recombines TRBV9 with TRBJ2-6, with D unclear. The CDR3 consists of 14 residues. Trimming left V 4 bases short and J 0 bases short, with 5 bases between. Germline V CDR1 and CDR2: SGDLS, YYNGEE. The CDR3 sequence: CASSRPSGANVLTF. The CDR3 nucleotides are TGTGCCAGCAGCCGACCCTCTGGGGCCAACGTCCTGACTTTC.

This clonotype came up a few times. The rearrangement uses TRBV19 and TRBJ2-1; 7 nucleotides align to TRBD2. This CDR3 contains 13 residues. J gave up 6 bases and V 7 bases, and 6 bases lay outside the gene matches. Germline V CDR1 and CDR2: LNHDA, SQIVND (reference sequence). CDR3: CASTLRGVNEQFF. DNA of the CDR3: TGTGCCAGTACTTTACGGGGGGTCAATGAGCAGTTCTTC. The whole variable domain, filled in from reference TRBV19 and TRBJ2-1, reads DGGITQSPKYLFRKEGQNVTLSCEQNLNHDAMYWYRQDPGQGLRLIYYSQIVNDFQKGDIAEGYSVSREKKESFPLTVTSAQKNPTAFYLCASTLRGVNEQFFGPGTRLTVL.

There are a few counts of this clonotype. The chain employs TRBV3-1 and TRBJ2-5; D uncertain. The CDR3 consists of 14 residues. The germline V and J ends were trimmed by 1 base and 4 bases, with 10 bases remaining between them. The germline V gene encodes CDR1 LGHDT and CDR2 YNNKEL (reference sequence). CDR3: CASSQASGGETQYF. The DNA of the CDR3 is TGTGCCAGCAGCCAAGCCTCCGGTGGAGAGACCCAGTACTTC.

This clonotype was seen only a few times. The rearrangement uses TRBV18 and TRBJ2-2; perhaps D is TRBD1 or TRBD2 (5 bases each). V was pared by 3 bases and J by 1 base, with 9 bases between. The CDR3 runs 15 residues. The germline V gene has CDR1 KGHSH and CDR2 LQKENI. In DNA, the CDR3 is TGTGCCAGCTCACCCCCAGGGAGGAACACCGGGGAGCTGTTTTTT. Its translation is CASSPPGRNTGELFF.

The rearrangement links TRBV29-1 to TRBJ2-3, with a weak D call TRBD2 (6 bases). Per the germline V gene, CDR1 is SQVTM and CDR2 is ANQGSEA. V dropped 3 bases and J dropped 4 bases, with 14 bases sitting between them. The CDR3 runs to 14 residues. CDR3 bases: TGCAGCGTTGAGGACTACAGAAGGCCAGATACGCAGTATTTT. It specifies CSVEDYRRPDTQYF.

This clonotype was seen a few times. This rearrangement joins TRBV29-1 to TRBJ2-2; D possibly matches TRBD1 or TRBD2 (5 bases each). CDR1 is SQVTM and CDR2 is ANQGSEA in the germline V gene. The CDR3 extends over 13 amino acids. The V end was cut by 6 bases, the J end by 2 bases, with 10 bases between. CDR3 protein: CSVQRGNTGELFF. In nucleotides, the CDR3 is TGCAGCGTCCAGAGGGGCAACACCGGGGAGCTGTTTTTT.

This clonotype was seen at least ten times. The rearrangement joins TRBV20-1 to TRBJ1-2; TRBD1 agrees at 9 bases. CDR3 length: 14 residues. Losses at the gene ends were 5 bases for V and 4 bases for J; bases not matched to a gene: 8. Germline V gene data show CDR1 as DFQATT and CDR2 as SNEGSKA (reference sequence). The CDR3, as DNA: TGCAGTGCTCATACAGGGGGCGGTCTCTATGGCTACACCTTC. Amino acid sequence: CSAHTGGGLYGYTF.

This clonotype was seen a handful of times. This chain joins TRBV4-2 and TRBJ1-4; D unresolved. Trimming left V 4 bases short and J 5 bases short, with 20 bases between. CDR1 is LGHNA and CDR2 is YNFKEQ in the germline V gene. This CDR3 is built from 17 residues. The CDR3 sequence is CASSLYYRTGENEKLFF. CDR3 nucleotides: TGTGCCAGCAGCCTGTACTACCGGACGGGAGAGAATGAAAAACTGTTTTTT.

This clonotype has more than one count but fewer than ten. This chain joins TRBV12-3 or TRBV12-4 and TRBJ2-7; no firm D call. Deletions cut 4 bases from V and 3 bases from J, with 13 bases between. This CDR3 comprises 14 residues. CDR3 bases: TGTGCCAGCAGTTCCCTTAAGTTCGGCTACGAGCAGTACTTC. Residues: CASSSLKFGYEQYF.

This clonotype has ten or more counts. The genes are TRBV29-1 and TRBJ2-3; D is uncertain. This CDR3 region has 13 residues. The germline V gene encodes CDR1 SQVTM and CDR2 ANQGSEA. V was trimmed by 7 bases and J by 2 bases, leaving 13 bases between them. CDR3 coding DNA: TGCAGCGCCGACGGAGAGAACACAGATACGCAGTATTTT. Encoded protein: CSADGENTDTQYF.

CDR3 amino acids: CASSPGTWGEKLFF. DNA of the CDR3: TGCGCCAGCAGCCCCGGGACATGGGGTGAAAAACTGTTTTTT. The chain has TRBV4-1 and TRBJ1-4, with D possibly TRBD1 on 6 matching bases. Deletions cut 4 bases from V and 7 bases from J, with 13 bases between. Germline V gives CDR1 MGHRA, CDR2 YSYEKL. The length of the CDR3 is 14 residues.

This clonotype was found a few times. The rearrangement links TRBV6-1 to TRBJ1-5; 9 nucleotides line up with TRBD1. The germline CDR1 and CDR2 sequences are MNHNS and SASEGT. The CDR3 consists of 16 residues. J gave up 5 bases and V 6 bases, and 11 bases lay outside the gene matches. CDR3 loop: CASSRDRVYRDQPQHF. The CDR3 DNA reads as TGTGCCAGCAGCCGGGACAGGGTTTATCGCGATCAGCCCCAGCATTTT.

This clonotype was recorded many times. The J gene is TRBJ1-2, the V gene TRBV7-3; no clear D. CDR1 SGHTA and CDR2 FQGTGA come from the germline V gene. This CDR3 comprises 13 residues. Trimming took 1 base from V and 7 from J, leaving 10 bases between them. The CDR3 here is CASSLRALGGYTF. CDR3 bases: TGTGCCAGCAGCTTAAGGGCCCTCGGTGGCTACACCTTC.

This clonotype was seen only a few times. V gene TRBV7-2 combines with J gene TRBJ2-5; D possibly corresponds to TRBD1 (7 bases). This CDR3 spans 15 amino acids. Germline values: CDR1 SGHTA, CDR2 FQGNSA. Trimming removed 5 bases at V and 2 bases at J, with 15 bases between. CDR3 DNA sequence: TGTGCCAGCAGCCTCCAGGGGGGACAGCAAGAGACCCAGTACTTC. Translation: CASSLQGGQQETQYF.

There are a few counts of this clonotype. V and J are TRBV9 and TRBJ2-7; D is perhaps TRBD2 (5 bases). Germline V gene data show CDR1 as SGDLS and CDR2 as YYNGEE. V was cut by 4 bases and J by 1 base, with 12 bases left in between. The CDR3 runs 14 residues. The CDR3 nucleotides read TGTGCCAGCAGCCCGGTACCGGGATCCTACGAGCAGTACTTC. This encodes CASSPVPGSYEQYF.

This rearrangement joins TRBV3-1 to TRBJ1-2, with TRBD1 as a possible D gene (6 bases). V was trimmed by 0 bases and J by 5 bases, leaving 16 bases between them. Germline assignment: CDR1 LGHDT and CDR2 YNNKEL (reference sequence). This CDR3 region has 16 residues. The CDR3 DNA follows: TGTGCCAGCAGCCAAGATGGCAGTGGGACAAAATATGGCTACACCTTC. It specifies CASSQDGSGTKYGYTF.

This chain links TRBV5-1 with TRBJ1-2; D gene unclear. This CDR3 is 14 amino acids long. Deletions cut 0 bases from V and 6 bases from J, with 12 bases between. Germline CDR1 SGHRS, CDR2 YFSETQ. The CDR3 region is CASSLAVGVDGYTF. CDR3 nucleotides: TGCGCCAGCAGCTTGGCCGTAGGCGTCGATGGCTACACCTTC. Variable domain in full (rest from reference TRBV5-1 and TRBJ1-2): KAGVTQTPRYLIKTRGQQVTLSCSPISGHRSVSWYQQTPGQGLQFLFEYFSETQRNKGNFPGRFSGRQFSNSRSEMNVSTLELGDSALYLCASSLAVGVDGYTFGSGTRLTVV.